Detailed here is one T cell receptor (beta chain). Germline V lookup: CDR1 SGDLS, CDR2 YYNGEE. CDR3 length: 13 amino acids. V was pared by 4 bases and J by 10 bases, with 5 bases of the junction left unmatched. The sample comes from a study of T cell changes during pregnancy in multiple sclerosis. The repertoire was sequenced with immunoSEQ multiplex PCR; TCRdb's copy has only in-frame clones and lacks some. The sample yields 45,000 or so clones, around 93% seen once. The receptor comes from a female donor with multiple sclerosis, enrolled in a pregnancy study. The chain is built from TRBV9 and TRBJ2-1, with 10 bases fitting TRBD2. This material consisted of CD8+ T cells from peripheral blood mononuclear cells, taken in the second trimester of pregnancy. The CDR3 is CASSTLSGGEQFF. CDR3 bases: TGTGCCAGCAGCACCCTTAGCGGGGGGGAGCAGTTCTTC.